The clone carrying this TCR beta chain was detected a few times. Antigen specificity is unknown. This entry belongs to a study of CD8 T cells in ankylosing spondylitis. Study-wide findings and caveats: Within ankylosing spondylitis blood, a TCR beta motif made up of seven or eight highly homologous variants appeared to be characteristic. Significant enrichment of disease-linked clones was reportedly seen in matched ankylosing spondylitis synovial fluid.

TCRdb fed the 5' RACE reads into MiXCR, producing one record per CDR3 protein. The sample carries roughly 700,000 distinct CDR3 sequences, around a fifth recorded once. J was trimmed by 6 bases and V by 0 bases; bases with no gene match: 9. The CDR3 is made up of 18 amino acids. Germline-derived CDR1 and CDR2 are SGHAT and FQNNGV. The sample comprised blood, either unsorted or a sorted T cell fraction (not recorded which). The TCR originated in a male donor with ankylosing spondylitis. The chain is built from TRBV11-2 and TRBJ2-2, with 11 bases identical to TRBD2. CDR3 region: CASSLEFTSGSKAGELFF. The CDR3 nucleotides read TGTGCCAGCAGCTTAGAATTTACTAGCGGGAGCAAAGCCGGGGAGCTGTTTTTT. Variable domain in full (rest from reference TRBV11-2 and TRBJ2-2): EAGVAQSPRYKIIEKRQSVAFWCNPISGHATLYWYQQILGQGPKLLIQFQNNGVVDDSQLPKDRFSAERLKGVDSTLKIQPAKLEDSAVYLCASSLEFTSGSKAGELFFGEGSRLTVL.